This T cell receptor (beta chain) derives from a study of blood T cell repertoires in COVID-19. Produced via immunoSEQ multiplex PCR; TCRdb's table is partial and in-frame only. The repertoire holds about 170,000 clones, with approximately 74% as singletons. The count of this clone is one. The V end was cut by 2 bases, the J end by 6 bases, with 10 bases between. The length of the CDR3 is 14 residues. Germline values: CDR1 MNHNY, CDR2 SVGAGI (reference sequence). The gene calls are TRBV6-6 and TRBJ2-2, with a tentative D call TRBD1 (6 bases). This clonotype was obtained from a woman of 80 years or more with acute or convalescent COVID-19. Specimen: peripheral blood. DNA for the CDR3: TGTGCCAGCAGTTACCATCAGGGGTCCGGGGAGCTGTTTTTT. Its protein is CASSYHQGSGELFF.